This is a list of T cell receptor beta chains from one sample in a study of OX40 agonist ivuxolimab in advanced cancers. Here immunoSEQ multiplex PCR was the method, and the copy in TCRdb shows in-frame clones only, minus some. Of tens of thousands of clones in the sample, roughly nine tenths were seen once. The sequenced sample was CD4+ or CD8+ T cells sorted from blood, obtained in a trial of the OX40 agonist ivuxolimab. These receptors all come from an adult with an advanced solid tumor such as melanoma, head and neck, liver or kidney cancer. The CDR3 runs from the conserved cysteine through the conserved F or W.

CDR3aa	v_gene	j_gene
CASSIGWRGNQPQHF	TRBV19	TRBJ1-5
CASSYGGARRETQYF	TRBV6-5	TRBJ2-5
CASSIWGGAGELFF	TRBV19	TRBJ2-2
CATSRDGDITDTQYF	TRBV15	TRBJ2-3
CASSQRGSSYNEQFF	TRBV28	TRBJ2-1
CASSPGGRGRYNEQFF	TRBV28	TRBJ2-1
CASSLQISNQPQHF	TRBV27	TRBJ1-5
CSADGTGASTDTQYF	TRBV29-1	TRBJ2-3
CASSDRLGSEGELFF	TRBV25-1	TRBJ2-2
CASGAWGTLYGYTF	TRBV12-5	TRBJ1-2
CASSYLEGPTLGYTF	TRBV6-5	TRBJ1-2
CASSEVQWGGGGDTQYF	TRBV2	TRBJ2-3
CASSLPIAQGLFGANVLTF	TRBV4-1	TRBJ2-6
CASSLPPLGRQFF	TRBV27	TRBJ2-1
CASSFWGGEHSEQFF	TRBV27	TRBJ2-1
CASAPRDTGELFF	TRBV4-1	TRBJ2-2
CASSPTGDQPQHF	TRBV28	TRBJ1-5
CASSWLTSGIGEQFF	TRBV7-6	TRBJ2-1
CASSEGDRGAGANVLTF	TRBV9	TRBJ2-6
CASSEAQVRNTEAFF	TRBV2	TRBJ1-1
CASSLAPSGAQYSYNEQFF	TRBV7-8	TRBJ2-1
CASSESGQAYVGGNYGYTF	TRBV9	TRBJ1-2
CASSSARGASSYNEQFF	TRBV18	TRBJ2-1
CASSAYPQGVSGYNEQFF	TRBV9	TRBJ2-1
CASSQLLAGVDEQFF	TRBV5-4	TRBJ2-1
CASSQVLVYGYTF	TRBV4-1	TRBJ1-2
CAWRLRTGIRVAETQYF	TRBV30	TRBJ2-5
CASSTWTDEQYF	TRBV10-2	TRBJ2-7
CASSQSSGLAEEETQYF	TRBV4-1	TRBJ2-5
CASSPPGGGRTEAFF	TRBV4-1	TRBJ1-1
CATSKDRNTEAFF	TRBV15	TRBJ1-1
CASSEGSARRVDSYGYTF	TRBV6-1	TRBJ1-2
CASKKDSDSSYNEQFF	TRBV10-2	TRBJ2-1
CASSLLTGLGTDTQYF	TRBV27	TRBJ2-3
CASSLSPIGTEAFF	TRBV7-8	TRBJ1-1
CASSVDGVSSGNTIYF	TRBV9	TRBJ1-3
CASTPSGGALGNEQFF	TRBV19	TRBJ2-1
CAISDAGTSGVNEQFF	TRBV10-3	TRBJ2-1
CASSQDRAYGYTF	TRBV4-3	TRBJ1-2
CASSPEYRQGIYNEQFF	TRBV18	TRBJ2-1
CASSTSYGGAGGYTF	TRBV27	TRBJ1-2
CASSSGNSYNEQFF	TRBV9	TRBJ2-1
CASSQVTGATNEQFF	TRBV4-2	TRBJ2-1
CASSLNSYEQYF	TRBV27	TRBJ2-7
CAISERTGDQPQHF	TRBV10-3	TRBJ1-5
CASKGGQRVADTQYF	TRBV2	TRBJ2-3
CASSQDLLGIIYGYTF	TRBV4-3	TRBJ1-2
CASSSRGAHLNEQFF	TRBV11-3	TRBJ2-1
CAVAGGGSPLHF	TRBV5-4	TRBJ1-6
CASSPRTGPLDTQYF	TRBV11-3	TRBJ2-3
CASSFSTGVTEAFF	TRBV7-2	TRBJ1-1